This TCR beta chain was sequenced for a study of T-cell reconstitution after alpha-beta-depleted transplantation in children. Unique molecular identifiers were built into the TCRbeta library. TCRdb reprocessed the PCR reads with MiXCR, giving one entry per CDR3 protein. The table shows 200,000 to 250,000 distinct CDR3 sequences, with roughly 9% occurring only once. This clonotype was observed a few times. CDR1 is LGHDT, CDR2 YNNKEL, per germline (reference sequence). The CDR3 has 15 amino acids. J was trimmed by 0 bases and V by 8 bases; bases with no gene match: 6. Material: PBMCs from the stem cell graft donor, obtained from the stem cell graft. This sequence joins TRBV3-1 and TRBJ2-3, with 9 bases aligning to TRBD2. The sequence came from a human donor who donated a stem cell graft to a child with acute lymphoblastic leukemia. The DNA of the CDR3 is TGTGCCAGCTCGGCTAGCGGGGACAGCACAGATACGCAGTATTTT. It yields the protein CASSASGDSTDTQYF.